Sequencing of this T cell receptor (beta chain) was carried out in a study of T cells in Graves' hyperthyroidism and ophthalmopathy. Overall study: The blood sample was taken at first diagnosis, before treatment began. General observations from the study: Blood also contained most expanded thyroid clonotypes above 0.001.

For this clonotype: Its antigen is undetermined.

Amplification targeted TCR beta CDR3 regions from RNA transcripts. HTBI primers were the set used in a first-round RT-PCR of the TCR CDR3. MiXCR, applied by TCRdb to the multiplex PCR reads, yields one record per CDR3 protein. The sample lists about 480,000 distinct CDR3 sequences, approximately 15% occurring once. V lost 8 bases and J lost 14, with 15 bases in between. Germline V gives CDR1 SNHLY, CDR2 FYNNEI. The CDR3 runs 11 residues. Sequencing used blood. This chain uses TRBV2 with TRBJ2-2; D is tentatively TRBD1 or TRBD2 (5 bases each). This TCR derives from a woman in her late teens or twenties with Graves' hyperthyroidism. CDR3 sequence reads: CASSSGGTLFF. In DNA form, the CDR3 reads TGTGCCAGCTCCAGTGGGGGAACCCTGTTTTTT.